Following are 9 T cell receptor beta chains from one sample sequenced in a study of control samples from healthy donors and cancer patients. Produced via immunoSEQ multiplex PCR; TCRdb's table is partial and in-frame only. The data show 210,000 or so clones, about 91% seen once. Sequencing was carried out using blood. These receptors were collected from a man in his thirties or forties in good health.

This chain connects TRBV7-6 to TRBJ2-3; D remains unclear. V was pared by 5 bases and J by 2 bases, with 2 bases between. Germline V CDR1 and CDR2: SGHVS, FNYEAQ. CDR3 length: 11 amino acids. The CDR3 region has the DNA TGTGCCAGCAGCCTCACAGATACGCAGTATTTT. Its translation: CASSLTDTQYF.

The V and J genes are TRBV7-2 and TRBJ2-1; D ambiguous. The ends were cut back, 0 bases at V and 1 base at J, with 10 bases in the middle. This CDR3 region has 16 residues. Germline CDR1 reads SGHTA; CDR2 reads FQGNSA. The CDR3 loop reads CASSLAWAASYNEQFF. CDR3 in DNA: TGTGCCAGCAGCTTAGCGTGGGCAGCATCCTACAATGAGCAGTTCTTC.

This sequence joins TRBV2 and TRBJ2-1; D gene uncertain. CDR1 is SNHLY, CDR2 FYNNEI, per germline. The germline V and J ends were trimmed by 7 bases and 7 bases, with 17 bases remaining between them. This CDR3 spans 14 amino acids. The CDR3 nucleotides read TGTGCCAGCACCCCCTGGGAACAGCTGAATGAGCAGTTCTTC. This translates into CASTPWEQLNEQFF. The whole variable domain, filled in from reference TRBV2 and TRBJ2-1, reads EPEVTQTPSHQVTQMGQEVILRCVPISNHLYFYWYRQILGQKVEFLVSFYNNEISEKSEIFDDQFSVERPDGSNFTLKIRSTKLEDSAMYFCASTPWEQLNEQFFGPGTRLTVL.

The rearrangement links TRBV19 to TRBJ1-5; 7 nucleotides line up with TRBD1. Germline CDR1 is LNHDA and CDR2 is SQIVND (reference sequence). V trimming: 4 bases; J trimming: 0 bases; junction bases outside the gene matches: 3. There are 15 residues in the CDR3. The CDR3 sequence: CASSTYRGSNQPQHF. The CDR3 DNA follows: TGTGCCAGTAGTACTTACAGGGGTAGCAATCAGCCCCAGCATTTT. Looking up the rest from reference TRBV19 and TRBJ1-5 gives the full variable domain: DGGITQSPKYLFRKEGQNVTLSCEQNLNHDAMYWYRQDPGQGLRLIYYSQIVNDFQKGDIAEGYSVSREKKESFPLTVTSAQKNPTAFYLCASSTYRGSNQPQHFGDGTRLSIL.

The chain carries TRBV4-1 and TRBJ2-7; D is possibly TRBD2 (5 bases). Germline V gives CDR1 MGHRA, CDR2 YSYEKL. V dropped 0 bases and J dropped 3 bases, with 12 bases sitting between them. The CDR3 runs to 15 residues. CDR3 DNA sequence: TGCGCCAGCAGCCAAGATCCCGAGGGAGACTACGAGCAGTACTTC. This sequence encodes CASSQDPEGDYEQYF.

This chain uses TRBV5-1 with TRBJ2-7; D is unresolved. V lost 0 bases, J lost 5 bases, and 3 bases lay in between. Germline V gene lookup returns CDR1 SGHRS and CDR2 YFSETQ. The CDR3 is 11 amino acids. The CDR3 loop reads CASSLVDEQYF. In DNA form, the CDR3 reads TGCGCCAGCAGCTTGGTGGACGAGCAGTACTTC.

The chain joins TRBV4-1 to TRBJ1-1; no clear D. The V end lost 2 bases, the J end lost 3 bases, and 16 bases lay between the germline ends. CDR1 and CDR2 (germline): MGHRA, YSYEKL. The CDR3 sequence is 16 residues long. The CDR3 DNA reads as TGCGCCAGCAGCCAATCTCCGAGCCGGGCTCACACTGAAGCTTTCTTT. Translating gives CASSQSPSRAHTEAFF.

The chain links TRBV18 to TRBJ1-1, with 9 positions matching TRBD1. This CDR3 is 14 amino acids long. V trimming: 3 bases; J trimming: 6 bases; junction bases outside the gene matches: 5. Germline V gene sequence: CDR1 KGHSH, CDR2 LQKENI. The CDR3 sequence: CASSPTGGQPEAFF. CDR3 nucleotides: TGTGCCAGCTCACCGACAGGGGGGCAACCTGAAGCTTTCTTT.

The gene calls are TRBV3-1 (or the pseudogene TRBV3-2) and TRBJ1-6, with D possibly being TRBD1 (6 bases). V was cut by 1 base and J by 11 bases, with 15 bases left in between. The CDR3 has 15 amino acids. Germline CDR1 reads LGHDT; CDR2 reads YNNKEL (reference sequence). CDR3 region: CASSQAVRGSAPLHF. The CDR3 coding sequence is TGTGCCAGCAGCCAAGCCGTCAGGGGAAGTGCACCCCTCCACTTT.